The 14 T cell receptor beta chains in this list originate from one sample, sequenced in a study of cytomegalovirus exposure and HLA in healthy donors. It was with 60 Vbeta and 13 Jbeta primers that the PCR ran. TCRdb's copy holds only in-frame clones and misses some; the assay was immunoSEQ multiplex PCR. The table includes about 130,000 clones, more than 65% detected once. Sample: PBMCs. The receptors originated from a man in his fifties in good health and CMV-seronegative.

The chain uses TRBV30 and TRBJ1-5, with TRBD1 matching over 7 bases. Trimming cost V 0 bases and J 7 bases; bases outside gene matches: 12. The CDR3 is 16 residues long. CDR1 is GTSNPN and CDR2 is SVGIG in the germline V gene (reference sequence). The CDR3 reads CAWSVPRGLGQQPQHF. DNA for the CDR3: TGTGCCTGGAGTGTACCTAGGGGGCTAGGACAGCAGCCCCAGCATTTT.

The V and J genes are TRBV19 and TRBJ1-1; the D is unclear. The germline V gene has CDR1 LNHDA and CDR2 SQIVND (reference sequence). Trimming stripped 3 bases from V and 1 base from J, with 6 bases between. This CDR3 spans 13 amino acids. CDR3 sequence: CASSISRNTEAFF. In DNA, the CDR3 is TGTGCCAGTAGTATCTCCAGGAACACTGAAGCTTTCTTT. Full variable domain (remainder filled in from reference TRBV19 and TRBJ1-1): DGGITQSPKYLFRKEGQNVTLSCEQNLNHDAMYWYRQDPGQGLRLIYYSQIVNDFQKGDIAEGYSVSREKKESFPLTVTSAQKNPTAFYLCASSISRNTEAFFGQGTRLTVV.

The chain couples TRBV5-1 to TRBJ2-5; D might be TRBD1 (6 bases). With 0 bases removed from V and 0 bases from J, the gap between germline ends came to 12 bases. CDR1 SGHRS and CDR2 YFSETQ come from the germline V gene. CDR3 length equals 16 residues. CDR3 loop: CASSLGQGTYQETQYF. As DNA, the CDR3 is TGCGCCAGCAGCTTGGGCCAGGGGACGTACCAAGAGACCCAGTACTTC.

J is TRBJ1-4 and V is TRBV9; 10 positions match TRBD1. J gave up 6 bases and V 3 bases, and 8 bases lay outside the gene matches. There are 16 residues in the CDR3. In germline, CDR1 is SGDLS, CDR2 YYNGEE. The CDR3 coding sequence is TGTGCCAGCAGCGAGGGACCAGGGACAGGGGATGAAAAACTGTTTTTT. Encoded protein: CASSEGPGTGDEKLFF.

CDR3 loop: CASSNRARGSDEQYF. CDR3 in DNA: TGCGCCAGCAGCAACCGGGCCAGGGGGAGCGACGAGCAGTACTTC. The rearrangement links TRBV4-1 to TRBJ2-7; 7 bases agree with TRBD1. Unmatched junction bases numbered 12, after V lost 5 bases and J lost 5 bases. This CDR3 comprises 15 residues. The germline V gene encodes CDR1 MGHRA and CDR2 YSYEKL.

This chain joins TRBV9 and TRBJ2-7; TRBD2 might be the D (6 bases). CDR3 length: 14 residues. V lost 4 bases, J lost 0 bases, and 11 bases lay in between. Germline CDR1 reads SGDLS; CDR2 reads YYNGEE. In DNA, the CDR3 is TGTGCCAGCAGCCCTAGACTAGACTCCTACGAGCAGTACTTC. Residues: CASSPRLDSYEQYF.

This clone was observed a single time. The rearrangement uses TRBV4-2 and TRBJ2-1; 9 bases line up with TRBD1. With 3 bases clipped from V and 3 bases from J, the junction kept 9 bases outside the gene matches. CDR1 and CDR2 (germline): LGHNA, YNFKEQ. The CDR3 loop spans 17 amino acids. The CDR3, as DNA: TGTGCCAGCAGCCACGACGAAACAGGGGGCTTCTACAATGAGCAGTTCTTC. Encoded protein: CASSHDETGGFYNEQFF.

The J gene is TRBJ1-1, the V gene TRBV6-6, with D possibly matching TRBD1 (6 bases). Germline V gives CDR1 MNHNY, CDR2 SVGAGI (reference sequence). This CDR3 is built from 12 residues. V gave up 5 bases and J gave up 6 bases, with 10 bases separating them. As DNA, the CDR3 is TGTGCCAGCAGTAACAGGGACGCTGAAGCTTTCTTT. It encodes CASSNRDAEAFF.

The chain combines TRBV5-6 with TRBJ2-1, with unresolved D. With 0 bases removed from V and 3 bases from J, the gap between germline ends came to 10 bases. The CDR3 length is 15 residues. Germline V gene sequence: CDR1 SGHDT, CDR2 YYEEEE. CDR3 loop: CASSLDPPSYNEQFF. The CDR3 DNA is TGTGCCAGCAGCTTGGACCCCCCTAGCTACAATGAGCAGTTCTTC. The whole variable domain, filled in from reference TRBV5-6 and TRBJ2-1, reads DAGVTQSPTHLIKTRGQQVTLRCSPKSGHDTVSWYQQALGQGPQFIFQYYEEEERQRGNFPDRFSGHQFPNYSSELNVNALLLGDSALYLCASSLDPPSYNEQFFGPGTRLTVL.

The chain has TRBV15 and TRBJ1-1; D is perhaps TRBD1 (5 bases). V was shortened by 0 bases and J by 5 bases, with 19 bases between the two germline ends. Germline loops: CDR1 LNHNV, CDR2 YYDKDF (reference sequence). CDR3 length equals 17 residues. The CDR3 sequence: CATSRDRSGTRRTEAFF. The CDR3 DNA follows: TGTGCCACCAGCAGAGATCGTAGCGGGACCCGCCGAACTGAAGCTTTCTTT.

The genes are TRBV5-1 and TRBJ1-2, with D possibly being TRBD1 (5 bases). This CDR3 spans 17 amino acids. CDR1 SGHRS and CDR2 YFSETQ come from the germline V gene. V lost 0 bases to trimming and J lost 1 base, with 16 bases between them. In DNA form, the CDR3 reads TGCGCCAGCAGCTTGGGAGCCGGAGGGACGGGTAACTATGGCTACACCTTC. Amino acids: CASSLGAGGTGNYGYTF.

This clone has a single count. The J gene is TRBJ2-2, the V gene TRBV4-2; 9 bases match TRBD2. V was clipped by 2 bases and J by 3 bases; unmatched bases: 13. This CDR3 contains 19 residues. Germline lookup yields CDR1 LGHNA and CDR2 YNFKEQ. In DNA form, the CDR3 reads TGTGCCAGCAGCCAACGGCGGGGGGGCCTCCGCAGCCACACCGGGGAGCTGTTTTTT. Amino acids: CASSQRRGGLRSHTGELFF.

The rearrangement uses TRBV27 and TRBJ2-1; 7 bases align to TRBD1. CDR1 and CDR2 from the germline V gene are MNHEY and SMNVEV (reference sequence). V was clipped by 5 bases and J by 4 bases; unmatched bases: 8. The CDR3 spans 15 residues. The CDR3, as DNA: TGTGCCAGCAGTCCGGGGACAGCTGGTTACAATGAGCAGTTCTTC. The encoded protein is CASSPGTAGYNEQFF.

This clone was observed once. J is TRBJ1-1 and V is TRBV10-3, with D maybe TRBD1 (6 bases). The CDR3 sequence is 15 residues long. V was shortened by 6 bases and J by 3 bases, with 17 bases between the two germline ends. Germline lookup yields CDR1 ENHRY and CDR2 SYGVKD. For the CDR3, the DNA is TGTGCCATCAGCGAGCTTCAGGGGCTGTACACTGAAGCTTTCTTT. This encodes CAISELQGLYTEAFF.